The clone carrying this TCR beta chain was recorded once. The PCR was carried out with 60 Vbeta primers and 13 Jbeta primers. Clones were read by immunoSEQ multiplex PCR, and TCRdb kept only the in-frame ones, dropping some. The sample gives 200,000 to 250,000 clones, more than 65% of which show up once; 0.63% is in the top ten. CDR3 size: 15 residues. V dropped 7 bases and J dropped 2 bases, with 12 bases sitting between them. Germline V CDR1 and CDR2: SGHAT, FQDESV (reference sequence). The sample originates from a study of cytomegalovirus exposure and HLA in healthy donors. Sequencing input: PBMCs. The chain combines TRBV11-1 with TRBJ2-6, with D unclear. This receptor was taken from a man between 18 and 35 years old in good health and CMV-seronegative. CDR3 loop: CASTADRAGANVLTF. For the CDR3, the DNA is TGTGCCAGCACTGCAGACCGGGCTGGGGCCAACGTCCTGACTTTC.